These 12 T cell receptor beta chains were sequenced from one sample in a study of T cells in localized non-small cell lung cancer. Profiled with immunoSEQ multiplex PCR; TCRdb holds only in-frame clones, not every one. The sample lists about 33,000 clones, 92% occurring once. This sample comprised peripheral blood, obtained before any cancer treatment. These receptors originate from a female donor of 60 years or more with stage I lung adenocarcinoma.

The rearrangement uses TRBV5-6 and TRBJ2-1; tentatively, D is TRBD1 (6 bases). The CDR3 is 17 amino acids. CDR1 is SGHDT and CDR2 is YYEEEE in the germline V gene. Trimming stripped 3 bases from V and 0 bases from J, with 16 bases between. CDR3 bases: TGTGCCAGCAGCTCGATAGTAACAGGGAGCTCCTACAATGAGCAGTTCTTC. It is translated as CASSSIVTGSSYNEQFF.

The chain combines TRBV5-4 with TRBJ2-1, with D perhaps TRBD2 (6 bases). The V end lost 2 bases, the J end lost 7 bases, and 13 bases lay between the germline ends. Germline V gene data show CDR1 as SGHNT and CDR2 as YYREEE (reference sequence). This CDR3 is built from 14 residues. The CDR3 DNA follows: TGTGCCAGCAGCTTCGACTTAGCGGTAAATGAGCAGTTCTTC. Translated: CASSFDLAVNEQFF.

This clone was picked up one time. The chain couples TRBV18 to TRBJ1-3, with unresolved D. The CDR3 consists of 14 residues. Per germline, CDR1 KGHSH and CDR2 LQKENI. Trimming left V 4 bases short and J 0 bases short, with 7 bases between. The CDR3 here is CASSLDRSGNTIYF. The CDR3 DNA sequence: TGTGCCAGCTCACTGGACCGCTCTGGAAACACCATATATTTT.

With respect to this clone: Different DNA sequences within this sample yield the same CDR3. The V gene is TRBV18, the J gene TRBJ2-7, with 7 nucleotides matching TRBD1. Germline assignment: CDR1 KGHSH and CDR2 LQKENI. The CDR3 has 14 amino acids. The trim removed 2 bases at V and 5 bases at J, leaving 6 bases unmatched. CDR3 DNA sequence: TGTGCCAGCTCACCAACACAGGGGCGGCACGAGCAGTACTTC. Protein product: CASSPTQGRHEQYF. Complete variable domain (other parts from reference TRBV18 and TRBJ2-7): NAGVMQNPRHLVRRRGQEARLRCSPMKGHSHVYWYRQLPEEGLKFMVYLQKENIIDESGMPKERFSAEFPKEGPSILRIQQVVRGDSAAYFCASSPTQGRHEQYFGPGTRLTVT.

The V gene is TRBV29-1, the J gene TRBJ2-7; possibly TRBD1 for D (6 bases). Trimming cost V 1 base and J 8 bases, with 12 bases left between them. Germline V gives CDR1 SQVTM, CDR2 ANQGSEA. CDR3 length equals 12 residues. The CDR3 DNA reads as TGCAGCGTTGAAGGTCGAGGGGGACAGCAGTACTTC. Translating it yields CSVEGRGGQQYF.

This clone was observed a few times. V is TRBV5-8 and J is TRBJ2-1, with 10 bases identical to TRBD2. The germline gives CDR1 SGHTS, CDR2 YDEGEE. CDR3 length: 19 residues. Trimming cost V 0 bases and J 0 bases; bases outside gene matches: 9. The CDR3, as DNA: TGTGCCAGCAGCTTGGTCTCTACTAGCGGGGTTCACTCCTACAATGAGCAGTTCTTC. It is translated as CASSLVSTSGVHSYNEQFF.

CDR3 residues: CASSLLQANTEAFF. In DNA, the CDR3 is TGTGCCAGCAGCTTGCTCCAGGCGAACACTGAAGCTTTCTTT. The chain employs TRBV5-6 and TRBJ1-1, with unresolved D. CDR1 is SGHDT and CDR2 is YYEEEE in the germline V gene. The CDR3 covers 14 residues. The V gene lost 1 base and the J gene lost 1 base, with 8 bases spanning the gap.

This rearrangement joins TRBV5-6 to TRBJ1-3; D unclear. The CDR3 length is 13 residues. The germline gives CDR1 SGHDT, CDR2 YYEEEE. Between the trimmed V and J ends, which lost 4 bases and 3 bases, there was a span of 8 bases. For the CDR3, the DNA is TGTGCCAGCAGCCCCTGGTATGGAAACACCATATATTTT. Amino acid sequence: CASSPWYGNTIYF.

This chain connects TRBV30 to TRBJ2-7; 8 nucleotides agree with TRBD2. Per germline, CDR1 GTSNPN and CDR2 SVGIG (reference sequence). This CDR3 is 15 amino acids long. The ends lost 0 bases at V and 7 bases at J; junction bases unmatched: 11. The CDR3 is CAWSVSGLVLLEQYF. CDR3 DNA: TGTGCCTGGAGTGTTTCGGGACTAGTCCTCCTAGAGCAGTACTTC.

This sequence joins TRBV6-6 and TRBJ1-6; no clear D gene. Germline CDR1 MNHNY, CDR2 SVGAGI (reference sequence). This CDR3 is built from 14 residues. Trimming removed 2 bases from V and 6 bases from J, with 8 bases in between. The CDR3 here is CASSYRKRNSPLHF. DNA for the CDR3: TGTGCCAGCAGTTACAGAAAGCGTAATTCACCCCTCCACTTT.

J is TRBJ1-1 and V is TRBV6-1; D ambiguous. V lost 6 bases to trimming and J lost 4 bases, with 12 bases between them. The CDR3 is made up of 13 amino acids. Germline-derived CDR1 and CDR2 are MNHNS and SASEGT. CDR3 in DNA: TGTGCCAGCAGAATTTGGGCCAGCACTGAAGCTTTCTTT. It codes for CASRIWASTEAFF.

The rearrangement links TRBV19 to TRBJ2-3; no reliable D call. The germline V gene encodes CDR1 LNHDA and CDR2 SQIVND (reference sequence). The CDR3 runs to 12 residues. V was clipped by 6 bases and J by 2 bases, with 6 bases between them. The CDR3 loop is CASSMDTDTQYF. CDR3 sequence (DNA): TGTGCCAGTAGCATGGACACAGATACGCAGTATTTT. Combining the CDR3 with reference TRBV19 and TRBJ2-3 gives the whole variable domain DGGITQSPKYLFRKEGQNVTLSCEQNLNHDAMYWYRQDPGQGLRLIYYSQIVNDFQKGDIAEGYSVSREKKESFPLTVTSAQKNPTAFYLCASSMDTDTQYFGPGTRLTVL.